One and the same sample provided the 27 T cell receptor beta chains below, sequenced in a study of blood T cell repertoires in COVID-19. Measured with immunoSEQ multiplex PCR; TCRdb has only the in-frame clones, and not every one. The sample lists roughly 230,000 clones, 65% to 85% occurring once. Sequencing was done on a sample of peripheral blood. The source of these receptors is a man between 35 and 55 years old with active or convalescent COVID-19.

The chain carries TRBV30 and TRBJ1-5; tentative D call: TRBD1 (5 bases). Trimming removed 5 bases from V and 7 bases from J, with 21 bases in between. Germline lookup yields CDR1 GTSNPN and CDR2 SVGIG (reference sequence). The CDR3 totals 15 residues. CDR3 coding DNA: TGTGCCTGGGGGTCGGACTCAGGGAGGAAACAGCCCCAGCATTTT. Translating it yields CAWGSDSGRKQPQHF.

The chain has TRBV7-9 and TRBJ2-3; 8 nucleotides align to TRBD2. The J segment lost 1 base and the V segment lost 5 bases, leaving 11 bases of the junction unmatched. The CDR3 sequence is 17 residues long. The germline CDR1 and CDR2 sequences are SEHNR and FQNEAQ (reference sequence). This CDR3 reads CASSPRGGRGGTDTQYF. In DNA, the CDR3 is TGTGCCAGCAGCCCCCGGGGGGGCCGGGGAGGCACAGATACGCAGTATTTT.

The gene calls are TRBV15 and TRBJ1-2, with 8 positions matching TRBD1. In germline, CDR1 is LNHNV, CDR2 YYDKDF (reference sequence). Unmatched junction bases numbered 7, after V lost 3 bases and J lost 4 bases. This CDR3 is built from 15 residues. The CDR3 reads CATSRDRTGSYGYTF. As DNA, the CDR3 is TGTGCCACCAGCAGGGACAGGACAGGGTCCTATGGCTACACCTTC.

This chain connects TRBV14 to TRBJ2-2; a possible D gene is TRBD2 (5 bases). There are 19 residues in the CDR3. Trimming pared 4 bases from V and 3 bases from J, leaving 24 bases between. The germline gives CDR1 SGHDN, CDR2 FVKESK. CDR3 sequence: CASSPARRWVKADTGELFF. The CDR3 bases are TGTGCCAGCAGCCCAGCCCGTAGATGGGTTAAAGCGGACACCGGGGAGCTGTTTTTT.

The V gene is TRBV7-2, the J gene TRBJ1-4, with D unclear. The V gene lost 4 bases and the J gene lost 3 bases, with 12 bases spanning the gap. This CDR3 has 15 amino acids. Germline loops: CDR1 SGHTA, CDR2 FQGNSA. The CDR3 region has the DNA TGTGCCAGCAGCTCCTATAGTACGGCTAATGAAAAACTGTTTTTT. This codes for CASSSYSTANEKLFF.

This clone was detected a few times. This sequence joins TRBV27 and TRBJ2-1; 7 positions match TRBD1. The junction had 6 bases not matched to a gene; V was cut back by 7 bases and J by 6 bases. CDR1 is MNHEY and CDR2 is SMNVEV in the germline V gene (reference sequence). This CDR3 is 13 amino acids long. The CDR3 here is CASTTGRINEQFF. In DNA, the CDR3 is TGTGCCAGCACGACAGGGCGGATCAATGAGCAGTTCTTC.

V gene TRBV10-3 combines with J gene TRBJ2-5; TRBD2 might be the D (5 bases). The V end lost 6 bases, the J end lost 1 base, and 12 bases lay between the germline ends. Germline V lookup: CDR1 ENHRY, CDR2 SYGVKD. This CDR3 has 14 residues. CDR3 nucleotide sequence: TGTGCCATCAGCAACGGACTTGGCCAAGAGACCCAGTACTTC. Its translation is CAISNGLGQETQYF.

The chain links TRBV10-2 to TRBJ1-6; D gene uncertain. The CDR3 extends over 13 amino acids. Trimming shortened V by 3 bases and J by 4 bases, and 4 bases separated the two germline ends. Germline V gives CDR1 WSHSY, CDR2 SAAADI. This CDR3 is CASSEQYNSPLHF. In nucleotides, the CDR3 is TGCGCCAGCAGTGAACAGTATAATTCACCCCTCCACTTT.

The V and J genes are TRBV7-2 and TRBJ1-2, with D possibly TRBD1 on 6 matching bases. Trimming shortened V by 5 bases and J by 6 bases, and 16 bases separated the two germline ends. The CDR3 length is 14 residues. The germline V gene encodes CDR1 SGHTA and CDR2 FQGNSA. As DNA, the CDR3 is TGTGCCAGCAGCGACTATTTGGGGGCGGATGGCTACACCTTC. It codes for CASSDYLGADGYTF.

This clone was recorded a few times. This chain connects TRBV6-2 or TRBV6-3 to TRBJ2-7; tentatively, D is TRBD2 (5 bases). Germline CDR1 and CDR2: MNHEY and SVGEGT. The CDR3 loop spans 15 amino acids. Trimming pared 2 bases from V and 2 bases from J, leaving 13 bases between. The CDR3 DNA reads TGTGCCAGCAGTTACACATCCGGGATGACCTACGAGCAGTACTTC. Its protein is CASSYTSGMTYEQYF.

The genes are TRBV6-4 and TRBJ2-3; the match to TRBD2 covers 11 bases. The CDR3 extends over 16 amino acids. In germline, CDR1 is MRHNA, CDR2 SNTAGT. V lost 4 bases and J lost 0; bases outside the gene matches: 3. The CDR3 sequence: CASSATSGDSTDTQYF. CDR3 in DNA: TGTGCCAGCAGTGCGACTAGCGGGGATAGCACAGATACGCAGTATTTT.

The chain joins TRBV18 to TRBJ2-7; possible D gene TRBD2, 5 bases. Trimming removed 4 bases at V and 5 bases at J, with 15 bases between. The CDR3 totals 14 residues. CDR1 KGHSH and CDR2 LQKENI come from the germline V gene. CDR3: CASSRSLDGDEQYF. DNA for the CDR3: TGTGCCAGCTCACGCAGCCTGGACGGGGACGAGCAGTACTTC.

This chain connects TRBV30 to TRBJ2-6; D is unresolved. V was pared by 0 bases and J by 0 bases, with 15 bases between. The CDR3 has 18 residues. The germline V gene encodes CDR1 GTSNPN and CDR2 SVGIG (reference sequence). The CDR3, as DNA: TGTGCCTGGAGTGTACTCCGAACCACCCGCTCTGGGGCCAACGTCCTGACTTTC. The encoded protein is CAWSVLRTTRSGANVLTF.

The CDR3 DNA reads TGTGCCAGCAGCTTCCTAGCGGGGGGGACAGATACGCAGTATTTT. Translated: CASSFLAGGTDTQYF. The V call is TRBV11-2, the J call TRBJ2-3, with 12 bases matching TRBD2. CDR1 is SGHAT and CDR2 is FQNNGV in the germline V gene. The CDR3 extends over 15 amino acids. V was clipped by 3 bases and J by 3 bases; unmatched bases: 1.

In nucleotides, the CDR3 is TGTGCCAGCAGCGTAGCTGGAGAACAAAATCGGGTCACCTTC. The encoded protein is CASSVAGEQNRVTF. V usage is TRBV9 and J usage is TRBJ1-2; no reliable D call. The CDR3 extends over 14 amino acids. Germline V gives CDR1 SGDLS, CDR2 YYNGEE. The V and J ends lost 0 bases and 13 bases respectively, with 19 bases between them. Complete variable domain (other parts from reference TRBV9 and TRBJ1-2): DSGVTQTPKHLITATGQRVTLRCSPRSGDLSVYWYQQSLDQGLQFLIQYYNGEERAKGNILERFSAQQFPDLHSELNLSSLELGDSALYFCASSVAGEQNRVTFGSGTRLTVV.

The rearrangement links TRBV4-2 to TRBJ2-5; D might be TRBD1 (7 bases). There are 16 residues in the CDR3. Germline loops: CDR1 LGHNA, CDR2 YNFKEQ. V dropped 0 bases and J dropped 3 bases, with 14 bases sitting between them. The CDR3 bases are TGTGCCAGCAGCCAAGATCTGGGCAGGGGGGAAGAGACCCAGTACTTC. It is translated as CASSQDLGRGEETQYF.

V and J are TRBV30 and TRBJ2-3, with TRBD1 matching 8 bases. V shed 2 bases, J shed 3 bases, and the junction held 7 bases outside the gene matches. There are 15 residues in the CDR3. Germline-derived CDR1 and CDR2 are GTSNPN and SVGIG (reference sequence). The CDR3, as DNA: TGTGCCTGGAGTCTGACAGGGGTGGGTACAGATACGCAGTATTTT. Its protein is CAWSLTGVGTDTQYF.

CDR3 bases: TGCGCCAGCAGTCATCCCGCACGGGGGGGCACAGATACGCAGTATTTT. Amino acids: CASSHPARGGTDTQYF. The V call is TRBV23-1, the J call TRBJ2-3; 7 bases are shared with TRBD2. TRBV23-1 falls under the ORF class, with uncertain function. V lost 3 bases and J lost 1; bases outside the gene matches: 7. The CDR3 totals 16 residues.

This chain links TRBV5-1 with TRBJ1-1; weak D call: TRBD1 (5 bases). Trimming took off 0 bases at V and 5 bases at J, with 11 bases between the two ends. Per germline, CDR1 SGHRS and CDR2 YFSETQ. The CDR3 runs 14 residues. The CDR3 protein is CASSLVGGSTEAFF. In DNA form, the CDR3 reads TGCGCCAGCAGCTTGGTTGGGGGGAGTACTGAAGCTTTCTTT.

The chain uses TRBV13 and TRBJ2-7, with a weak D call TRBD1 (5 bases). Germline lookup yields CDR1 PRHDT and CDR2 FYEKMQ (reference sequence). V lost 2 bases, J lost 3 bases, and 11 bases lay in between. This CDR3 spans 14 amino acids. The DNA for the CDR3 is TGTGCCAGCAGCTTAAGGGGTCGCCACTACGAGCAGTACTTC. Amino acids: CASSLRGRHYEQYF.

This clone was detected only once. CDR3 sequence (DNA): TGCGCCAGCAGCCAATCCGCAGGGGCTGGAAACACCATATATTTT. Amino acid sequence: CASSQSAGAGNTIYF. The rearrangement links TRBV4-3 to TRBJ1-3; TRBD1 is a possible D gene (6 bases). Germline V gene sequence: CDR1 LGHNA, CDR2 YSLEER. Trimming stripped 2 bases from V and 2 bases from J, with 10 bases between. The CDR3 sequence is 15 residues long.

Here the CDR3 reads CASSLAGEGIYEQYF. The DNA of the CDR3 is TGCGCCAGCAGCTTGGCGGGGGAGGGTATATACGAGCAGTACTTC. The J gene is TRBJ2-7, the V gene TRBV5-1, with 7 bases identical to TRBD2. In germline, CDR1 is SGHRS, CDR2 YFSETQ. This CDR3 has 15 residues. J gave up 4 bases and V 0 bases, and 7 bases lay outside the gene matches.

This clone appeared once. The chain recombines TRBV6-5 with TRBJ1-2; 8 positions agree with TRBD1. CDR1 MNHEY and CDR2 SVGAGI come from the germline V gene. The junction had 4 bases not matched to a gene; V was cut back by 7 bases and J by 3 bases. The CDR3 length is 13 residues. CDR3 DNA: TGTGCCAGCATCAGGGGGCAGGACTATGGCTACACCTTC. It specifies CASIRGQDYGYTF.

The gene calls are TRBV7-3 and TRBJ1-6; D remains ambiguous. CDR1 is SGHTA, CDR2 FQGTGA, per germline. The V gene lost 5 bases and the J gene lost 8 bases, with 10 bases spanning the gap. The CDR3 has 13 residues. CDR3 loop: CASSANMDSPLHF. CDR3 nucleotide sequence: TGTGCCAGCAGCGCTAATATGGATTCACCCCTCCACTTT.

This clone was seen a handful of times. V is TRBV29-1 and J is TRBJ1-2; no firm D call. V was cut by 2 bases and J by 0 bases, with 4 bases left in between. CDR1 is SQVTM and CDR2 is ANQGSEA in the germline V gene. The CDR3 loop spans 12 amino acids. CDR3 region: CSVETANYGYTF. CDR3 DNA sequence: TGCAGCGTTGAAACGGCTAACTATGGCTACACCTTC.

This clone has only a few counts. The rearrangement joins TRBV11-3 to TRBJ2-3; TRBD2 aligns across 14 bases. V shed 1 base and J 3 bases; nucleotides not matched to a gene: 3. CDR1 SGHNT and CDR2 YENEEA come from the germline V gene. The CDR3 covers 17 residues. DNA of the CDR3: TGTGCCAGCAGCTTAGGACTAGCGGGGGGGCCGACAGATACGCAGTATTTT. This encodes CASSLGLAGGPTDTQYF.

CDR3 sequence reads: CASSLRRDYGYTF. CDR3 nucleotides: TGTGCCAGCAGCTTAAGACGGGATTATGGCTACACCTTC. The V call is TRBV7-2, the J call TRBJ1-2; D remains ambiguous. V gave up 2 bases and J gave up 5 bases, with 9 bases separating them. CDR1 and CDR2 (germline): SGHTA, FQGNSA. This CDR3 region has 13 residues.